The T cell receptor beta chain described here comes from a study of shared clonotypes between healthy human individuals. Findings and caveats of the study: How much donors shared clonotypes was expected to be affected by sequencing depth.

The genomic DNA of each subset was split evenly across several immunoSEQ plates. The method was immunoSEQ multiplex PCR; TCRdb's version includes in-frame clones alone and lacks a portion of them. The sample yields millions of clones, about 95% seen once. Concerning this clone: Its antigen is as yet unknown.

Naive CD8 cells, CD45RO-negative and positively selected for CCR7, excluded terminally differentiated effector memory CD45RA+ cells. Looked up from germline, CDR1 is SGHTA and CDR2 is FQGNSA. Trimming took 7 bases from V and 3 from J, leaving 13 bases between them. The CDR3 spans 13 residues. This receptor was taken from a man younger than 30 in good health. The source material was naive CD8+ T cells sorted from blood. The V gene is TRBV7-2, the J gene TRBJ2-7; no reliable D call. CDR3 DNA: TGTGCCAGCAACACTCCCGGCGTCTACGAGCAGTACTTC. It codes for CASNTPGVYEQYF.